One sample yielded the 27 T cell receptor beta chains listed below, sequenced in a study of T cell repertoires in cytomegalovirus infection. TCRdb processed the reads anew with MiXCR; each CDR3 protein has one entry. The repertoire includes over 250,000 distinct CDR3 sequences, around 25% of them detected once, and more than 11% sits in the top ten. Sequencing was carried out using PBMCs. The receptors derive from a human donor in good health (CMV status not recorded). Some clones in this sample may be carry-over from other donors' samples.

This clonotype showed up just a few times. The genes are TRBV28 and TRBJ1-1; no clear D gene. The CDR3 extends over 14 amino acids. Germline V CDR1 and CDR2: MDHEN, SYDVKM. V was clipped by 3 bases and J by 2 bases, with 10 bases between them. The CDR3 region is CASSLEVPNTEAFF. The CDR3 DNA reads TGTGCCAGCAGTTTGGAAGTCCCCAACACTGAAGCTTTCTTT.

This clonotype was picked up many times. J is TRBJ2-2 and V is TRBV7-8; a possible D gene is TRBD2 (6 bases). CDR1 and CDR2 from the germline V gene are SGHVS and FQNEAQ. The CDR3 is made up of 17 amino acids. V shed 1 base and J shed 7 bases, with 19 bases lying between them. Here the CDR3 reads CASSLEATGVGSGELFF. The DNA of the CDR3 is TGTGCCAGCAGCTTAGAGGCAACGGGAGTGGGCAGCGGGGAGCTGTTTTTT. The full variable domain, completed using reference TRBV7-8 and TRBJ2-2, is GAGVSQSPRYKVAKRGQDVALRCDPISGHVSLFWYQQALGQGPEFLTYFQNEAQLDKSGLPSDRFFAERPEGSVSTLKIQRTQQEDSAVYLCASSLEATGVGSGELFFGEGSRLTVL.

The J gene is TRBJ1-2, the V gene TRBV6-2 or TRBV6-3; the D is unclear. CDR1 is MNHEY and CDR2 is SVGEGT in the germline V gene. The CDR3 extends over 14 amino acids. The V gene lost 2 bases and the J gene lost 5 bases, with 12 bases spanning the gap. In DNA, the CDR3 is TGTGCCAGCAGTTACGACGGATCGGAGTATGGCTACACCTTC. It encodes CASSYDGSEYGYTF.

This clonotype was detected a few times. The V and J genes are TRBV11-2 and TRBJ2-5; 9 bases line up with TRBD1. Germline values: CDR1 SGHAT, CDR2 FQNNGV. CDR3 length: 16 residues. Losses at the gene ends were 2 bases for V and 5 bases for J; bases not matched to a gene: 9. The CDR3 is CASSLSSQGARETQYF. The DNA of the CDR3 is TGTGCCAGCAGCTTATCTTCACAGGGGGCGCGGGAGACCCAGTACTTC.

The chain recombines TRBV6-8 with TRBJ2-2; D call uncertain. V dropped 5 bases and J dropped 4 bases, with 14 bases sitting between them. CDR1 and CDR2 (germline): MNHGY, SAAAGT. CDR3 length equals 15 residues. The DNA of the CDR3 is TGTGCCAGCAGTCCGATTTTAGTTTGCACCGGGGAGCTGTTTTTT. Translating gives CASSPILVCTGELFF.

The chain recombines TRBV20-1 with TRBJ2-5; 7 bases align to TRBD1. CDR3 length equals 13 residues. V shed 3 bases, J shed 4 bases, and the junction held 5 bases outside the gene matches. Germline CDR1 and CDR2: DFQATT and SNEGSKA (reference sequence). The CDR3 region has the DNA TGCAGTGCTAGCCGGACAGGACCAGAGACCCAGTACTTC. Translating gives CSASRTGPETQYF.

The chain employs TRBV7-6 and TRBJ2-5; perhaps TRBD2 as D (6 bases). Looked up from germline, CDR1 is SGHVS and CDR2 is FNYEAQ. The CDR3 runs 14 residues. The germline V and J ends were trimmed by 1 base and 3 bases, with 9 bases remaining between them. CDR3 region: CASSLGAGKETQYF. CDR3 DNA sequence: TGTGCCAGCAGCTTAGGGGCGGGAAAAGAGACCCAGTACTTC.

In its sample, this clonotype was seen many times. The J gene is TRBJ1-1, the V gene TRBV7-2, with 7 positions matching TRBD1. Germline V gives CDR1 SGHTA, CDR2 FQGNSA. This CDR3 contains 17 residues. V dropped 3 bases and J dropped 3; count of bases not matched to a gene: 13. The CDR3: CASSFHRDSDFHTEAFF. The CDR3 nucleotides read TGTGCCAGCAGCTTCCACCGGGACAGCGATTTTCACACTGAAGCTTTCTTT.

The V call is TRBV12-3 or TRBV12-4, the J call TRBJ1-2, with D possibly TRBD1 on 5 matching bases. The CDR3 has 15 amino acids. The V end lost 6 bases, the J end lost 4 bases, and 18 bases lay between the germline ends. The CDR3 region has the DNA TGTGCCAGCAGCCTCACGCAGGGAGCTGTCTATGGCTACACCTTC. Its protein is CASSLTQGAVYGYTF.

The V call is TRBV7-8, the J call TRBJ2-1, with 11 bases matching TRBD2. J gave up 2 bases and V 5 bases, and 17 bases lay outside the gene matches. The CDR3 length is 20 residues. The germline V gene has CDR1 SGHVS and CDR2 FQNEAQ. The CDR3 nucleotides read TGTGCCAGCAGCAGTAGGCCCGACTACGGGACTAGCGGAGCCTACAATGAGCAGTTCTTC. Translated: CASSSRPDYGTSGAYNEQFF. Together with reference TRBV7-8 and TRBJ2-1, the CDR3 gives the full variable domain: GAGVSQSPRYKVAKRGQDVALRCDPISGHVSLFWYQQALGQGPEFLTYFQNEAQLDKSGLPSDRFFAERPEGSVSTLKIQRTQQEDSAVYLCASSSRPDYGTSGAYNEQFFGPGTRLTVL.

This clonotype was counted ten times or more. The chain recombines TRBV7-2 with TRBJ2-1; 8 bases line up with TRBD2. CDR3 size: 18 residues. V trimming: 4 bases; J trimming: 1 base; junction bases outside the gene matches: 12. Germline CDR1 is SGHTA and CDR2 is FQGNSA. The CDR3 DNA is TGTGCCAGCAGCTCTCAAAGCGGGAGTTGGAGTTCCTACAATGAGCAGTTCTTC. As protein: CASSSQSGSWSSYNEQFF.

This clonotype showed up many times. The chain uses TRBV7-2 and TRBJ2-7; tentative D call: TRBD2 (6 bases). The ends were cut back, 7 bases at V and 3 bases at J, with 19 bases in the middle. Germline CDR1 reads SGHTA; CDR2 reads FQGNSA. This CDR3 spans 15 amino acids. The CDR3 DNA is TGTGCCAGCAACAACCCCCCGGGAGCGATCTACGAGCAGTACTTC. This codes for CASNNPPGAIYEQYF. Variable domain in full (rest from reference TRBV7-2 and TRBJ2-7): GAGVSQSPSNKVTEKGKDVELRCDPISGHTALYWYRQSLGQGLEFLIYFQGNSAPDKSGLPSDRFSAERTGGSVSTLTIQRTQQEDSAVYLCASNNPPGAIYEQYFGPGTRLTVT.

This clonotype has a count of ten or more. The chain joins TRBV7-2 to TRBJ2-5; TRBD2 matches at 7 bases. The CDR3 covers 18 residues. Trimming at V came to 3 bases and at J to 4 bases, leaving 17 bases not matched to a gene. The germline V gene has CDR1 SGHTA and CDR2 FQGNSA. As DNA, the CDR3 is TGTGCCAGCAGCTTCTGGGTCCGACTAGCAGAAAACGGAGAGACCCAGTACTTC. This encodes CASSFWVRLAENGETQYF.

The J gene is TRBJ2-5, the V gene TRBV7-2; D may be TRBD2 (5 bases). Trimming shortened V by 5 bases and J by 1 base, and 17 bases separated the two germline ends. The V gene's germline CDR1 is SGHTA and CDR2 FQGNSA. There are 16 residues in the CDR3. The CDR3, as DNA: TGTGCCAGCAGCCTCGCGTCGAATCGGGGCCAAGAGACCCAGTACTTC. Encoded protein: CASSLASNRGQETQYF.

The table lists this clonotype with a count of one. The V call is TRBV29-1, the J call TRBJ2-1; D remains ambiguous. The CDR3 loop spans 11 amino acids. V lost 1 base and J 10 bases, leaving 8 bases between the germline ends. The germline V gene has CDR1 SQVTM and CDR2 ANQGSEA. The CDR3 here is CSVEAPREQFF. The CDR3 DNA reads TGCAGCGTTGAAGCCCCGAGAGAGCAGTTCTTC.

The gene calls are TRBV6-2 or TRBV6-3 and TRBJ2-7, with D uncertain. The CDR3 loop spans 11 amino acids. The germline V gene has CDR1 MNHEY and CDR2 SVGEGT. Trimming stripped 4 bases from V and 8 bases from J, with 9 bases between. CDR3 sequence (DNA): TGTGCCAGCAGTTCCGGACCTAAGCAGTACTTC. It codes for CASSSGPKQYF.

This chain uses TRBV18 with TRBJ1-1; 8 nucleotides match TRBD1. The CDR3 runs to 13 residues. Germline V gene lookup returns CDR1 KGHSH and CDR2 LQKENI. V lost 2 bases and J lost 11; bases outside the gene matches: 7. DNA of the CDR3: TGTGCCAGCTCACCAGGGGGACAGGATTGGGCTTTCTTT. As protein: CASSPGGQDWAFF. The whole variable domain, filled in from reference TRBV18 and TRBJ1-1, reads NAGVMQNPRHLVRRRGQEARLRCSPMKGHSHVYWYRQLPEEGLKFMVYLQKENIIDESGMPKERFSAEFPKEGPSILRIQQVVRGDSAAYFCASSPGGQDWAFFGQGTRLTVV.

The V gene is TRBV11-3, the J gene TRBJ2-7, with 7 positions matching TRBD1. The germline CDR1 and CDR2 sequences are SGHNT and YENEEA. The length of the CDR3 is 14 residues. V dropped 4 bases and J dropped 4; count of bases not matched to a gene: 7. The CDR3 sequence is CASSSTGKGYEQYF. DNA of the CDR3: TGTGCCAGCAGCTCGACAGGGAAAGGGTACGAGCAGTACTTC.

This clonotype showed up just a few times. The rearrangement links TRBV28 to TRBJ1-5, with D uncertain. Trimming shortened V by 8 bases and J by 3 bases, and 14 bases separated the two germline ends. Germline CDR1 reads MDHEN; CDR2 reads SYDVKM. The CDR3 is made up of 14 amino acids. Here the CDR3 reads CASRGQLNNQPQHF. The CDR3 DNA follows: TGTGCCAGCCGTGGGCAGTTAAACAATCAGCCCCAGCATTTT.

This clonotype was seen a few times. J is TRBJ2-5 and V is TRBV29-1, with D uncertain. Looked up from germline, CDR1 is SQVTM and CDR2 is ANQGSEA. The CDR3 length is 10 residues. V lost 2 bases to trimming and J lost 5 bases, with 3 bases between them. CDR3 DNA: TGCAGCGTTGAACGGGAGACCCAGTACTTC. Encoded protein: CSVERETQYF.

V usage is TRBV29-1 and J usage is TRBJ1-4; a weak D match, TRBD1 (5 bases). The ends were cut back, 7 bases at V and 4 bases at J, with 16 bases in the middle. This CDR3 region has 14 residues. Germline V CDR1 and CDR2: SQVTM, ANQGSEA. The CDR3 coding sequence is TGCAGCGGGTTGGGGGGACGGTTTAATGAAAAACTGTTTTTT. Translation gives CSGLGGRFNEKLFF.

V gene TRBV11-2 combines with J gene TRBJ2-1; D might be TRBD1 (5 bases). V lost 4 bases to trimming and J lost 5 bases, with 15 bases between them. Germline V lookup: CDR1 SGHAT, CDR2 FQNNGV. This CDR3 comprises 15 residues. CDR3 protein: CASSSGYRGHNEQFF. CDR3 in DNA: TGTGCCAGCAGCTCCGGATATAGGGGCCACAATGAGCAGTTCTTC.

This clonotype has ten or more counts. The chain carries TRBV7-8 and TRBJ2-2; weak D call: TRBD1 (5 bases). Germline-derived CDR1 and CDR2 are SGHVS and FQNEAQ. CDR3 length equals 13 residues. Trimming took off 4 bases at V and 4 bases at J, with 7 bases between the two ends. The DNA for the CDR3 is TGTGCCAGCAGCTCTAGGGGCACCGGGGAGCTGTTTTTT. Amino acid sequence: CASSSRGTGELFF.

The chain uses TRBV7-8 and TRBJ1-2; TRBD1 matches at 8 bases. Germline V gene data show CDR1 as SGHVS and CDR2 as FQNEAQ. Trimming at V came to 4 bases and at J to 4 bases, leaving 5 bases not matched to a gene. The CDR3 is 14 amino acids. DNA for the CDR3: TGTGCCAGCAGCTCCAGGGGGCGCGGCTATGGCTACACCTTC. It yields the protein CASSSRGRGYGYTF.

Many counts were recorded for this clonotype. The J gene is TRBJ2-7, the V gene TRBV7-8; no clear D. CDR3 size: 14 residues. Looked up from germline, CDR1 is SGHVS and CDR2 is FQNEAQ. The V end lost 2 bases, the J end lost 1 base, and 9 bases lay between the germline ends. CDR3 bases: TGTGCCAGCAGCTTATACAGAAAATCCTACGAGCAGTACTTC. Translated, it gives CASSLYRKSYEQYF.

This clonotype was detected only a few times. The CDR3 region has the DNA TGTGCCAGCAGCTTAGAAGGACTAGCGGGGGGTTCCCAAGAGACCCAGTACTTC. Its protein product is CASSLEGLAGGSQETQYF. The rearrangement joins TRBV7-9 to TRBJ2-5, with 14 bases identical to TRBD2. Germline V gene data show CDR1 as SEHNR and CDR2 as FQNEAQ (reference sequence). The CDR3 consists of 18 residues. The trim removed 1 base at V and 1 base at J, leaving 5 bases unmatched.

This clonotype was seen ten or more times. J is TRBJ2-7 and V is TRBV7-2, with TRBD2 matching 11 bases. The CDR3 is 15 residues long. Unmatched junction bases numbered 2, after V lost 0 bases and J lost 4 bases. Germline loops: CDR1 SGHTA, CDR2 FQGNSA. CDR3 in DNA: TGTGCCAGCAGCTTAGCAGGGACTAGCGGTTACGAGCAGTACTTC. Protein product: CASSLAGTSGYEQYF.